A single sample gave rise to the 22 T cell receptor beta chains below, sequenced in a study of cytomegalovirus exposure and HLA in healthy donors. PCR used 60 Vbeta primers and 13 Jbeta primers. Using immunoSEQ multiplex PCR, the repertoire was profiled, and TCRdb retains in-frame clones only, with some absent. The table shows fewer than 250,000 clones, with roughly 80% occurring only once. Sequenced: PBMCs. The receptors here all came from a girl between 5 and 17 years old in good health and CMV-seronegative.

Comment on this clone: The identical CDR3 is also encoded by other nucleotide sequences in the sample. The chain combines TRBV6-6 with TRBJ1-6, with D possibly matching TRBD1 (6 bases). CDR3 length: 15 amino acids. The germline V gene encodes CDR1 MNHNY and CDR2 SVGAGI (reference sequence). Trimming took 7 bases from V and 7 from J, leaving 17 bases between them. The DNA of the CDR3 is TGTGCCAGCACCTACACCGGGACAAGCAATTCACCCCTCCACTTT. This encodes CASTYTGTSNSPLHF.

The gene calls are TRBV28 and TRBJ2-1; 8 bases map to TRBD1. Losses at the gene ends were 2 bases for V and 7 bases for J; bases not matched to a gene: 10. This CDR3 has 16 amino acids. The germline gives CDR1 MDHEN, CDR2 SYDVKM. The CDR3 sequence: CASSLTAGTGLNEQFF. CDR3 DNA sequence: TGTGCCAGCAGTTTAACCGCCGGGACAGGTTTGAATGAGCAGTTCTTC.

A few counts support this clone. The chain links TRBV25-1 to TRBJ2-1; D perhaps matches TRBD1 (6 bases). Germline V gene lookup returns CDR1 MGHDK and CDR2 SYGVNS. The CDR3 is made up of 13 amino acids. V was shortened by 4 bases and J by 5 bases, with 9 bases between the two germline ends. CDR3 sequence (DNA): TGTGCCAGCAGTGCCTCAGGGGACAATGAGCAGTTCTTC. Translation gives CASSASGDNEQFF.

CDR3 sequence: CSVGTTGASTDTQYF. CDR3 nucleotides: TGCAGCGTTGGCACGACAGGGGCTAGCACAGATACGCAGTATTTT. The V and J genes are TRBV29-1 and TRBJ2-3, with 8 bases that match TRBD1. The CDR3 has 15 residues. J was trimmed by 0 bases and V by 4 bases; bases with no gene match: 6. The V gene's germline CDR1 is SQVTM and CDR2 ANQGSEA.

The chain has TRBV6-1 and TRBJ1-5, with unresolved D. V was shortened by 4 bases and J by 9 bases, with 13 bases between the two germline ends. The CDR3 is 13 amino acids. In germline, CDR1 is MNHNS, CDR2 SASEGT. The CDR3 spells CASSGGELWPQHF. The CDR3 DNA is TGTGCCAGCAGTGGAGGAGAGCTGTGGCCCCAGCATTTT.

CDR3 nucleotide sequence: TGTGCCTGGAGTGTACGAGTACTAGCGAGTAGCACAGATACGCAGTATTTT. Translating it yields CAWSVRVLASSTDTQYF. The V and J genes are TRBV30 and TRBJ2-3, with 7 bases lining up with TRBD2. The germline V gene has CDR1 GTSNPN and CDR2 SVGIG (reference sequence). J was trimmed by 0 bases and V by 0 bases; bases with no gene match: 9. This CDR3 has 17 amino acids.

This chain links TRBV27 with TRBJ2-1; 11 positions agree with TRBD2. Germline trimming cut 2 bases from V and 8 bases from J; bases unmatched to any gene: 11. The CDR3 length is 17 residues. The germline CDR1 and CDR2 sequences are MNHEY and SMNVEV (reference sequence). CDR3 residues: CASSLKTSGRIGDEQFF. CDR3 nucleotides: TGTGCCAGCAGTTTAAAAACTAGCGGGAGAATCGGCGATGAGCAGTTCTTC.

This clone has a single count. This rearrangement joins TRBV9 to TRBJ2-3; TRBD1 matches 7 bases. Trimming took 4 bases from V and 4 from J; bases not matched to a gene: 15. Germline CDR1 is SGDLS and CDR2 is YYNGEE. This CDR3 has 17 amino acids. The DNA of the CDR3 is TGTGCCAGCAGCTCCCAGGGGGACGGAGTTGGATCAGATACGCAGTATTTT. Translating gives CASSSQGDGVGSDTQYF.

This clone was recorded only once. The chain recombines TRBV2 with TRBJ2-1, with TRBD2 as a possible D gene (6 bases). Germline V CDR1 and CDR2: SNHLY, FYNNEI. Trimming removed 1 base at V and 8 bases at J, with 18 bases between. There are 16 residues in the CDR3. CDR3 loop: CASSEDGSLAIDEQFF. Written as DNA, the CDR3 is TGTGCCAGCAGTGAAGACGGGAGTTTAGCGATCGATGAGCAGTTCTTC.

J is TRBJ2-5 and V is TRBV6-5, with a possible D match to TRBD1 (6 bases). Germline CDR1 reads MNHEY; CDR2 reads SVGAGI. This CDR3 contains 12 residues. Trimming removed 5 bases from V and 14 bases from J, with 18 bases in between. This CDR3 reads CASSASGTLLYF. CDR3 DNA sequence: TGTGCCAGCAGTGCCTCCGGGACACTACTCTACTTC.

This clone was detected once. The CDR3, as DNA: TGTGCCAGCAGCCTGACGGGTTCAATGGGGCAGTACTTC. Encoded protein: CASSLTGSMGQYF. This sequence joins TRBV7-9 and TRBJ2-7; no clear D gene. Germline V CDR1 and CDR2: SEHNR, FQNEAQ (reference sequence). V was cut by 5 bases and J by 9 bases, with 17 bases left in between. The CDR3 consists of 13 residues.

The chain recombines TRBV6-5 with TRBJ2-3; 7 positions agree with TRBD2. CDR3 length: 16 residues. Germline trimming cut 2 bases from V and 3 bases from J; bases unmatched to any gene: 8. Germline-derived CDR1 and CDR2 are MNHEY and SVGAGI. DNA of the CDR3: TGTGCCAGCAGTTACGATCTAGCGGCCTCGACAGATACGCAGTATTTT. This codes for CASSYDLAASTDTQYF.

The chain joins TRBV5-1 to TRBJ1-6; tentatively, D is TRBD1 (6 bases). This CDR3 has 16 residues. CDR1 and CDR2 from the germline V gene are SGHRS and YFSETQ. Trimming pared 0 bases from V and 6 bases from J, leaving 13 bases between. CDR3 nucleotide sequence: TGCGCCAGCAGCTTGGCTTTGGGGACAAGTAATTCACCCCTCCACTTT. Translating it yields CASSLALGTSNSPLHF. Variable domain in full (rest from reference TRBV5-1 and TRBJ1-6): KAGVTQTPRYLIKTRGQQVTLSCSPISGHRSVSWYQQTPGQGLQFLFEYFSETQRNKGNFPGRFSGRQFSNSRSEMNVSTLELGDSALYLCASSLALGTSNSPLHFGNGTRLTVT.

The chain is built from TRBV11-2 and TRBJ2-7, with TRBD2 identical over 8 bases. Germline V CDR1 and CDR2: SGHAT, FQNNGV. This CDR3 has 12 amino acids. With 5 bases clipped from V and 3 bases from J, the junction kept 0 bases outside the gene matches. CDR3 sequence reads: CASSRGGYEQYF. The CDR3 coding sequence is TGTGCCAGCAGCCGGGGGGGCTACGAGCAGTACTTC. Full variable domain (outside the CDR3, taken from reference TRBV11-2 and TRBJ2-7): EAGVAQSPRYKIIEKRQSVAFWCNPISGHATLYWYQQILGQGPKLLIQFQNNGVVDDSQLPKDRFSAERLKGVDSTLKIQPAKLEDSAVYLCASSRGGYEQYFGPGTRLTVT.

J is TRBJ1-2 and V is TRBV6-6; maybe TRBD1 (6 bases). This CDR3 is 13 amino acids long. Per the germline V gene, CDR1 is MNHNY and CDR2 is SVGAGI (reference sequence). V was pared by 6 bases and J by 7 bases, with 15 bases between. The CDR3 region is CASRSQGQGGYTF. DNA of the CDR3: TGTGCCAGCAGGTCGCAGGGGCAGGGTGGCTACACCTTC.

This chain links TRBV4-1 with TRBJ2-5; tentative D call: TRBD2 (6 bases). Per germline, CDR1 MGHRA and CDR2 YSYEKL. V lost 0 bases and J 4 bases, leaving 18 bases between the germline ends. The CDR3 length is 17 residues. CDR3 residues: CASSQDERRGSGETQYF. The CDR3 region has the DNA TGCGCCAGCAGCCAAGATGAGCGGCGGGGCAGTGGAGAGACCCAGTACTTC.

This chain links TRBV30 with TRBJ2-5; 11 bases agree with TRBD2. The J call is doubtful: the DNA matches TRBJ2-7 better. This CDR3 spans 14 amino acids. Germline CDR1 GTSNPN, CDR2 SVGIG (reference sequence). CDR3 bases: TGTGCCTGGACGCCTAGCGGGGGGACCCCCGAGCAGTACTTC. Translating gives CAWTPSGGTPEQYF.

The chain uses TRBV6-1 and TRBJ1-1, with 8 bases identical to TRBD1. The CDR3 consists of 15 residues. Germline V gene lookup returns CDR1 MNHNS and CDR2 SASEGT. The J segment lost 2 bases and the V segment lost 2 bases, leaving 4 bases of the junction unmatched. The CDR3 protein is CASSETGGRNTEAFF. CDR3 DNA sequence: TGTGCCAGCAGTGAAACAGGGGGGAGAAACACTGAAGCTTTCTTT.

The genes are TRBV7-9 and TRBJ1-2; 11 bases line up with TRBD1. The ends lost 3 bases at V and 1 base at J; junction bases unmatched: 7. CDR3 length: 17 amino acids. Germline values: CDR1 SEHNR, CDR2 FQNEAQ (reference sequence). As DNA, the CDR3 is TGTGCCAGCAGCTTGGACCGGGACAGGGGGTTTAACTATGGCTACACCTTC. It specifies CASSLDRDRGFNYGYTF.

V and J are TRBV28 and TRBJ1-1; 9 bases agree with TRBD1. The CDR3 is 15 residues long. V was clipped by 6 bases and J by 3 bases; unmatched bases: 8. Germline loops: CDR1 MDHEN, CDR2 SYDVKM. This CDR3 is CASSLFWTGDTEAFF. CDR3 bases: TGTGCCAGCAGCCTATTCTGGACAGGGGACACTGAAGCTTTCTTT. Full variable domain (outside the CDR3, taken from reference TRBV28 and TRBJ1-1): DVKVTQSSRYLVKRTGEKVFLECVQDMDHENMFWYRQDPGLGLRLIYFSYDVKMKEKGDIPEGYSVSREKKERFSLILESASTNQTSMYLCASSLFWTGDTEAFFGQGTRLTVV.

This chain links TRBV5-1 with TRBJ2-1; tentative D call: TRBD1 (6 bases). Trimming removed 0 bases at V and 3 bases at J, with 13 bases between. CDR3 length: 16 amino acids. The germline V gene encodes CDR1 SGHRS and CDR2 YFSETQ. Here the CDR3 reads CASSLAGTGSYNEQFF. DNA for the CDR3: TGCGCCAGCAGCTTGGCCGGAACAGGGAGCTACAATGAGCAGTTCTTC. The full variable domain, its missing parts supplied by reference TRBV5-1 and TRBJ2-1, is KAGVTQTPRYLIKTRGQQVTLSCSPISGHRSVSWYQQTPGQGLQFLFEYFSETQRNKGNFPGRFSGRQFSNSRSEMNVSTLELGDSALYLCASSLAGTGSYNEQFFGPGTRLTVL.

The chain uses TRBV28 and TRBJ2-4; TRBD2 matches at 15 bases. The V and J ends lost 5 bases and 7 bases, in that order; junction bases with no gene match: 6. Germline-derived CDR1 and CDR2 are MDHEN and SYDVKM. CDR3 size: 16 residues. The CDR3 nucleotides are TGTGCCAGCAGTCGCCCAGGACTAGCGGGGGGGAACATTCAGTACTTC. The encoded protein is CASSRPGLAGGNIQYF.